This TCR beta chain was sequenced in a study of blood T cell repertoires in COVID-19. The assay was immunoSEQ multiplex PCR, and TCRdb's table has in-frame clones only and misses some. Of fewer than 60,000 clones in the sample, approximately 95% were seen once. The germline V gene encodes CDR1 MGHRA and CDR2 YSYEKL. V dropped 1 base and J dropped 4; count of bases not matched to a gene: 3. The CDR3 is made up of 14 amino acids. The sequenced material came from peripheral blood. This TCR came from a man aged 60 to 69 with COVID-19, enrolled during active disease. The chain uses TRBV4-1 and TRBJ1-2; 7 bases match TRBD1. The DNA of the CDR3 is TGCGCCAGCAGCCAAGCGGGACAGCTCTATGGCTACACCTTC. Amino acid sequence: CASSQAGQLYGYTF.